The clone carrying this TCR beta chain has a single count. Its antigen is currently unknown. The data derive from a study of chemoradiotherapy in HPV16-positive cancers. Study-wide context: Two HPV16-positive patients' cells yielded candidate HPV-specific clones and common motifs.

Study-level findings and limits: Only two HPV16-positive patients supplied the functional HPV-specificity definition. Candidate HPV-specific clones and E7-related TCR motifs grew in tumor during treatment.

The V end lost 7 bases, the J end lost 4 bases, and 10 bases lay between the germline ends. Germline V CDR1 and CDR2: MDHEN, SYDVKM. CDR3 length: 12 residues. Some clones are missing from TCRdb's copy, which holds only in-frame ones; the method was immunoSEQ multiplex PCR. Counted here are over 30,000 clones, roughly nine tenths occurring once; the ten biggest clones make up under 2.5%. This rearrangement joins TRBV28 to TRBJ2-5; D possibly matches TRBD1 or TRBD2 (5 bases each). The TCR sequence derives from a human donor with HPV-associated anogenital cancer. The sequences come from blood, collected from a patient who underwent chemoradiotherapy. CDR3 in DNA: TGTGCCAGCACCCTTGGGGGAGAGACCCAGTACTTC. Translating it yields CASTLGGETQYF.